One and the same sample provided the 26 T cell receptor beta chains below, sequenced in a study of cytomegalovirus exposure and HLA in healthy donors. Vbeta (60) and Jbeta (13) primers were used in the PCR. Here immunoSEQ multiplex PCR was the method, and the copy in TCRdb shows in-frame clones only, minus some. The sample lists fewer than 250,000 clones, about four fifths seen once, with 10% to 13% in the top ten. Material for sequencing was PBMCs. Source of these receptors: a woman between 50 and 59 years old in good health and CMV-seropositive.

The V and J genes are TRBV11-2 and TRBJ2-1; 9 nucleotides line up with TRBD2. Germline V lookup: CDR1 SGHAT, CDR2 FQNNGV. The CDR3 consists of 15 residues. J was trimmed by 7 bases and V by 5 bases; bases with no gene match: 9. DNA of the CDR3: TGTGCCAGCAGCACCAGAGGGACTAGCTGGAATGAGCAGTTCTTC. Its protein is CASSTRGTSWNEQFF.

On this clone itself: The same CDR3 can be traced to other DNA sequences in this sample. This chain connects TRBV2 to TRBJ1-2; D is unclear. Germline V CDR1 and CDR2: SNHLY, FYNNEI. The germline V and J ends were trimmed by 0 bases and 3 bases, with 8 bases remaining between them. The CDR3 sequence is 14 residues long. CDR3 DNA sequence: TGTGCCAGCAGTGAAGCGCTCCGGGACTATGGCTACACCTTC. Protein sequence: CASSEALRDYGYTF.

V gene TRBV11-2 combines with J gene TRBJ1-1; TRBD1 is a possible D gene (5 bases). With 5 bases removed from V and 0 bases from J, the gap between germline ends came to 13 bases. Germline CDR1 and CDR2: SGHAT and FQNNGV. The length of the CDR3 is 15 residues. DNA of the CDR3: TGTGCCAGCAGCCCGGGGGGGGGAGTGAACACTGAAGCTTTCTTT. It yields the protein CASSPGGGVNTEAFF.

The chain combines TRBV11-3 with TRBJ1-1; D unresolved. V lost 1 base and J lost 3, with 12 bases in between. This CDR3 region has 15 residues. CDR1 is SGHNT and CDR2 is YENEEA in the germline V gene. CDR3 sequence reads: CASSLGGGRDTEAFF. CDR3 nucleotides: TGTGCCAGCAGCTTAGGCGGAGGGAGGGACACTGAAGCTTTCTTT.

CDR3 loop: CASSLVLPSQPQHF. The CDR3 DNA follows: TGTGCCAGCAGCTTGGTGCTCCCCAGTCAGCCCCAGCATTTT. The V call is TRBV5-8, the J call TRBJ1-5; D is unclear. The CDR3 is 14 amino acids. The V end lost 0 bases, the J end lost 6 bases, and 10 bases lay between the germline ends. Germline CDR1 reads SGHTS; CDR2 reads YDEGEE.

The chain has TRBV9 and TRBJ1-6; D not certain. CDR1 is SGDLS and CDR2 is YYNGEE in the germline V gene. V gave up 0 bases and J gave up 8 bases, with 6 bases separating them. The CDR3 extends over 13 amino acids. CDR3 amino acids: CASSVGPDSPLHF. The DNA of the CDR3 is TGTGCCAGCAGCGTAGGTCCGGATTCACCCCTCCACTTT.

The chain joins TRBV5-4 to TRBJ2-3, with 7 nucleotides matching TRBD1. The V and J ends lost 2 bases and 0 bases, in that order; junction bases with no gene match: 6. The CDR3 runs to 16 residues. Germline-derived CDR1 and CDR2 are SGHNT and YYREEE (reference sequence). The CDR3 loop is CASSFYLGGSTDTQYF. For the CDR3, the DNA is TGTGCCAGCAGCTTTTATCTAGGGGGCAGCACAGATACGCAGTATTTT.

CDR3 nucleotide sequence: TGTGCCAGCAGTCCCCTGGGGCTCGAGCAGTACTTC. This codes for CASSPLGLEQYF. The genes are TRBV6-5 and TRBJ2-7, with a tentative D call TRBD1 (5 bases). Trimming stripped 5 bases from V and 6 bases from J, with 11 bases between. CDR1 and CDR2 (germline): MNHEY, SVGAGI. This CDR3 contains 12 residues.

CDR3: CASSKSSRETNEKLFF. The CDR3, as DNA: TGTGCCAGTAGTAAGTCTTCCCGGGAGACTAATGAAAAACTGTTTTTT. The V and J genes are TRBV19 and TRBJ1-4; D remains ambiguous. The V end lost 4 bases, the J end lost 2 bases, and 14 bases lay between the germline ends. From germline, CDR1 is LNHDA and CDR2 SQIVND (reference sequence). The CDR3 extends over 16 amino acids.

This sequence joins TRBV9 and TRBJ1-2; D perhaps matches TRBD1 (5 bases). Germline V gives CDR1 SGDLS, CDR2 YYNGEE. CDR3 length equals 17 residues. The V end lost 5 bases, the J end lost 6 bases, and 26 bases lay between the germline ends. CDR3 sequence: CASSYRAREKREDGYTF. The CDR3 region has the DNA TGTGCCAGCAGTTATAGGGCCAGGGAGAAGCGGGAAGATGGCTACACCTTC.

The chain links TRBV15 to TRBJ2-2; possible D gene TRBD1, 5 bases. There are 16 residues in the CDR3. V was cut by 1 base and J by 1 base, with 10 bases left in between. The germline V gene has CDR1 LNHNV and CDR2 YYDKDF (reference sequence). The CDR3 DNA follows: TGTGCCACCAGCAGAGCCCCAACAGGGAACACCGGGGAGCTGTTTTTT. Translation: CATSRAPTGNTGELFF.

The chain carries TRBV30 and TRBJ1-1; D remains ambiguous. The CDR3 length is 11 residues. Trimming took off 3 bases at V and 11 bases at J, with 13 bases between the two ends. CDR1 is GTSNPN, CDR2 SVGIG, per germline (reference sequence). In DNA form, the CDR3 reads TGTGCCTGGAGAGCGAACCATTGGGCTTTCTTT. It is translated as CAWRANHWAFF.

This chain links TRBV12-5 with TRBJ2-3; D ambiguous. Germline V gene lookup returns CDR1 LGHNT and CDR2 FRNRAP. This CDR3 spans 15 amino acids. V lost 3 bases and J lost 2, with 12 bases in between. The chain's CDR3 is CASGFWATSTDTQYF. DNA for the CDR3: TGTGCTAGTGGTTTTTGGGCGACCTCCACAGATACGCAGTATTTT.

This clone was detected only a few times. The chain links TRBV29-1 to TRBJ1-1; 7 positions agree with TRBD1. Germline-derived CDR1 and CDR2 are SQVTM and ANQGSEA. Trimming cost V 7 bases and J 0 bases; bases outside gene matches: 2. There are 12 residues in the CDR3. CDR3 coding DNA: TGCAGCGCCGGGACAGTGAACACTGAAGCTTTCTTT. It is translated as CSAGTVNTEAFF.

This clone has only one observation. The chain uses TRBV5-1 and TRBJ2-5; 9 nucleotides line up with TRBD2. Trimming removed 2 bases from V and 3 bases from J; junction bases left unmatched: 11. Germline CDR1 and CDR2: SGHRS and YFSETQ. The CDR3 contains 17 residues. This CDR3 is CASSFIAGVGAEETQYF. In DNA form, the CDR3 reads TGCGCCAGCAGCTTTATAGCGGGGGTGGGCGCTGAAGAGACCCAGTACTTC.

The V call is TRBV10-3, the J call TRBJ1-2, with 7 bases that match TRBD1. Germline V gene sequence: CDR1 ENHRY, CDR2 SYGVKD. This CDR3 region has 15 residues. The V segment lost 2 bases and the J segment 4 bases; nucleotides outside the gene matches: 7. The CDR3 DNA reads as TGTGCCATCAGTGAGCCGGGACAGCCTCCCTATGGCTACACCTTC. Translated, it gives CAISEPGQPPYGYTF.

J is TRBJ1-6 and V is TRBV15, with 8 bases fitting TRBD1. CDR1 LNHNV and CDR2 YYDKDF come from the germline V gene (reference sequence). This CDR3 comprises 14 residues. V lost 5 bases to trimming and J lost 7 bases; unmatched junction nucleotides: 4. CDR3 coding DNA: TGTGCCACCAGCTTGGACAGGGAAAATTCACCCCTCCACTTT. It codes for CATSLDRENSPLHF.

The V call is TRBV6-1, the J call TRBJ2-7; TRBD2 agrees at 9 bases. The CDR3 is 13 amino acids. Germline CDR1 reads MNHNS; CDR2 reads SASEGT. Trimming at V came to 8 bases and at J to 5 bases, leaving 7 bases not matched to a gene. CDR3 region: CASEAGGYDEQYF. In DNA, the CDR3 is TGTGCCAGCGAAGCGGGGGGATATGACGAGCAGTACTTC.

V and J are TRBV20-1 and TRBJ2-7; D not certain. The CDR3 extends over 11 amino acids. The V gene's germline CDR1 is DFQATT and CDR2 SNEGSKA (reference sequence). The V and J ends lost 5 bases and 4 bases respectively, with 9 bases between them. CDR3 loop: CSAGLRYEQYF. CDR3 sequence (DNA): TGCAGTGCTGGGCTTAGGTACGAGCAGTACTTC.

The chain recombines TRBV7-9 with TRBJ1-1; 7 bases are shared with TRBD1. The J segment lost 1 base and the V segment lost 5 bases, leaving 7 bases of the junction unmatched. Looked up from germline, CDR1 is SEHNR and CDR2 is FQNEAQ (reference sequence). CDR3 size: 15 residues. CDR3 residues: CASSMTGTANTEAFF. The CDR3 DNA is TGTGCCAGCAGCATGACCGGGACAGCGAACACTGAAGCTTTCTTT.

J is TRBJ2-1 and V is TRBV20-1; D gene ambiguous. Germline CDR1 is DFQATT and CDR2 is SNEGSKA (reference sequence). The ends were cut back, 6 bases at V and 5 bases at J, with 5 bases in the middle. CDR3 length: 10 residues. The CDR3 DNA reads TGCAGTGCACTCCACAATGAGCAGTTCTTC. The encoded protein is CSALHNEQFF.

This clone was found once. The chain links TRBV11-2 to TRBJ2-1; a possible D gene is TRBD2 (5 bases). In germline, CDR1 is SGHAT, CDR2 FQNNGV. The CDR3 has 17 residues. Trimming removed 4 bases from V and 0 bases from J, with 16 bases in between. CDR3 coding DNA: TGTGCCAGCAGCTATCATGCGGGCCTGAGCTCCTACAATGAGCAGTTCTTC. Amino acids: CASSYHAGLSSYNEQFF.

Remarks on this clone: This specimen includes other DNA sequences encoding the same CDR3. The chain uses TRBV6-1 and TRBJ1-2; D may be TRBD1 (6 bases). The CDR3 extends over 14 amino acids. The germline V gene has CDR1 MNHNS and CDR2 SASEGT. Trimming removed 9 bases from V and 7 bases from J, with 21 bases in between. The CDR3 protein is CASTHTRQGFGYTF. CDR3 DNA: TGTGCCAGTACTCACACGCGTCAGGGGTTTGGCTACACCTTC.

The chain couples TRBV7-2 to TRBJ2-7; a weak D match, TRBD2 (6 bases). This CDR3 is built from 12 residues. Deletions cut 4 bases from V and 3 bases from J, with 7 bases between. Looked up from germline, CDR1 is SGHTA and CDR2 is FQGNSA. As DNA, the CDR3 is TGTGCCAGCAGCTGGCGGGGCTACGAGCAGTACTTC. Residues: CASSWRGYEQYF.

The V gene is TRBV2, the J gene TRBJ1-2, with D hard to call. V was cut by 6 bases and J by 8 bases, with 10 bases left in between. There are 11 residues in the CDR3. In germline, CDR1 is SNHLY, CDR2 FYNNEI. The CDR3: CASREFRGYTF. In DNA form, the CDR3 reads TGTGCCAGCAGAGAATTCAGGGGCTACACCTTC. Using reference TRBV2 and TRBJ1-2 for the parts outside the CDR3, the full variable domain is EPEVTQTPSHQVTQMGQEVILRCVPISNHLYFYWYRQILGQKVEFLVSFYNNEISEKSEIFDDQFSVERPDGSNFTLKIRSTKLEDSAMYFCASREFRGYTFGSGTRLTVV.

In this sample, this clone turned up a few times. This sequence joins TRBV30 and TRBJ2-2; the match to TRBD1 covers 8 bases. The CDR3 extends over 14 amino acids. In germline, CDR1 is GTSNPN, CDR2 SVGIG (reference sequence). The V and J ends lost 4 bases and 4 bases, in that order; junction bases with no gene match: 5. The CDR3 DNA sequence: TGTGCCTGGAAAGGACAGGGTGGCACCGGGGAGCTGTTTTTT. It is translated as CAWKGQGGTGELFF.